This paragraph reports one T cell receptor (beta chain). The antigen is undetermined. The data originate from a study of T cell responses to AZD1222 COVID-19 vaccine. Whole-study findings and limits: At baseline, seropositivity was found in only 6 or 7 AZD1222 recipients. Among the donors, most were white British and more were female, and clonal diversity was possibly underestimated.

Here immunoSEQ multiplex PCR was the method, and the copy in TCRdb shows in-frame clones only, minus some. In the table there are 100,000 to 130,000 clones, more than 70% of which are singletons. CDR1 is KGHSH and CDR2 is LQKENI in the germline V gene. The CDR3 is 20 amino acids. J was trimmed by 2 bases and V by 3 bases; bases with no gene match: 13. Sequencing was performed on peripheral blood, taken on day 0 of AZD1222 vaccination. The gene calls are TRBV18 and TRBJ2-5; TRBD2 matches at 15 bases. The TCR comes from an adult in good health. The CDR3 is CASSPLRTSGGAQRQETQYF. CDR3 in DNA: TGTGCCAGCTCACCGCTACGGACTAGCGGGGGGGCCCAAAGACAAGAGACCCAGTACTTC. Full variable domain (remainder filled in from reference TRBV18 and TRBJ2-5): NAGVMQNPRHLVRRRGQEARLRCSPMKGHSHVYWYRQLPEEGLKFMVYLQKENIIDESGMPKERFSAEFPKEGPSILRIQQVVRGDSAAYFCASSPLRTSGGAQRQETQYFGPGTRLLVL.